The sequence of this T cell receptor beta chain was determined in a study of blood T cells in healthy people across ages. Study results and limitations: Strong correlation linked observed beta diversity and percent naive T cells. TCR beta diversity, measured per million T cells, fell in a roughly linear way with age. Both naive CD4+ cell counts and diversity were greater in long-lived donors than in aged donors. Reliance upon unsorted PBMCs precluded definitive naive versus antigen-experienced comparison.

This clonotype has only a few counts. Its antigen remains unidentified. V shed 4 bases and J shed 1 base, with 14 bases lying between them. Germline loops: CDR1 SGHTA, CDR2 FQGNSA. This CDR3 spans 15 amino acids. A second PCR of roughly 7 to 11 cycles used a sample-barcoded 5' primer and a J-beta primer mix. TCRdb reprocessed the 5' RACE reads via MiXCR and lists one record per CDR3 protein. The table has around 700,000 distinct CDR3 sequences, approximately 25% seen once. The same data also went into a second study, on T cells of mothers and their children.

The specimen sequenced was blood. The receptor was derived from a boy between 10 and 17 years old in good health. The chain links TRBV7-2 to TRBJ2-7; D tentatively fits TRBD1 or TRBD2 (5 bases each). This CDR3 is CASSYYRDGSYEQYF. The CDR3 DNA reads TGTGCCAGCAGCTACTACCGGGACGGGTCCTACGAGCAGTACTTC.